The 7 T cell receptor beta chains presented below share a single source sample, sequenced in a study of blood T cell repertoires in COVID-19. The repertoire was sequenced with immunoSEQ multiplex PCR; TCRdb's copy has only in-frame clones and lacks some. The repertoire holds 350,000 to 450,000 clones, with over 75% as singletons. Sequencing was performed on PBMCs or T cells enriched from blood (not recorded which). The receptors stem from a man aged 40-50 years in a cohort exposed to, infected with or recovered from COVID-19 (not recorded which).

The chain employs TRBV30 and TRBJ1-3, with D unresolved. Trimming took 7 bases from V and 0 from J, leaving 13 bases between them. In germline, CDR1 is GTSNPN, CDR2 SVGIG (reference sequence). The CDR3 is 14 residues long. The CDR3 DNA reads as TGTGCCTTCCGTGCTCCGAGCTCTGGAAACACCATATATTTT. The encoded protein is CAFRAPSSGNTIYF.

The chain carries TRBV29-1 and TRBJ2-1; D is possibly TRBD1 (5 bases). CDR3 length: 12 amino acids. In germline, CDR1 is SQVTM, CDR2 ANQGSEA. The V end lost 3 bases, the J end lost 5 bases, and 8 bases lay between the germline ends. The CDR3 nucleotides read TGCAGCGTTGATAGGGGTGACAATGAGCAGTTCTTC. This encodes CSVDRGDNEQFF.

The rearrangement links TRBV10-3 to TRBJ2-3; 8 positions agree with TRBD1. The CDR3 loop spans 14 amino acids. CDR1 and CDR2 from the germline V gene are ENHRY and SYGVKD. V dropped 8 bases and J dropped 1; count of bases not matched to a gene: 5. The CDR3 region has the DNA TGTGCCATCTGCCCGGGACAGGGCACAGATACGCAGTATTTT. As protein: CAICPGQGTDTQYF.

This rearrangement joins TRBV10-2 to TRBJ2-1; 10 bases match TRBD2. This CDR3 has 14 residues. The germline CDR1 and CDR2 sequences are WSHSY and SAAADI. J gave up 7 bases and V 6 bases, and 6 bases lay outside the gene matches. CDR3 nucleotides: TGCGCCAGCAGCCTTAGCGGGAGGAAAAATGAGCAGTTCTTC. This encodes CASSLSGRKNEQFF.

The chain couples TRBV5-4 to TRBJ2-7; 9 bases are shared with TRBD2. Losses at the gene ends were 4 bases for V and 2 bases for J; bases not matched to a gene: 4. Germline V gene lookup returns CDR1 SGHNT and CDR2 YYREEE (reference sequence). This CDR3 contains 14 residues. CDR3: CASSPAGGTYEQYF. The CDR3 DNA is TGTGCCAGCAGCCCCGCGGGGGGGACCTACGAGCAGTACTTC. Full variable domain (missing parts from reference TRBV5-4 and TRBJ2-7): ETGVTQSPTHLIKTRGQQVTLRCSSQSGHNTVSWYQQALGQGPQFIFQYYREEENGRGNFPPRFSGLQFPNYSSELNVNALELDDSALYLCASSPAGGTYEQYFGPGTRLTVT.

This chain links TRBV10-3 with TRBJ2-1; weak D call: TRBD1 (6 bases). CDR1 and CDR2 (germline): ENHRY, SYGVKD. The CDR3 contains 14 residues. V was pared by 8 bases and J by 5 bases, with 16 bases between. As DNA, the CDR3 is TGTGCCATCTCTGAGGAGACAGGAGACAATGAGCAGTTCTTC. Protein product: CAISEETGDNEQFF.

The chain employs TRBV19 and TRBJ1-5, with 8 bases that match TRBD1. The germline V gene has CDR1 LNHDA and CDR2 SQIVND (reference sequence). The CDR3 sequence is 14 residues long. The trim removed 4 bases at V and 4 bases at J, leaving 3 bases unmatched. DNA of the CDR3: TGTGCCAGTAGTACTCAGGGGGCGAATCAGCCCCAGCATTTT. Translated, it gives CASSTQGANQPQHF.